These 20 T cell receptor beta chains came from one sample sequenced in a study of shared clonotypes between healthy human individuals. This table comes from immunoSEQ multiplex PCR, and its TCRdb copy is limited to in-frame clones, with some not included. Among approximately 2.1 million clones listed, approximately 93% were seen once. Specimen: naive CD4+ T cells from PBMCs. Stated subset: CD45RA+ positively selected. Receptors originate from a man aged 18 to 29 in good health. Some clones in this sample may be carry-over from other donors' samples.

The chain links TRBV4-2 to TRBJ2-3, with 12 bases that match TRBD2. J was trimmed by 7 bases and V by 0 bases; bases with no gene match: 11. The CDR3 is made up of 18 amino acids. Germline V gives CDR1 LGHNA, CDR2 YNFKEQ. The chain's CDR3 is CASSQDSSGLAGRNTQYF. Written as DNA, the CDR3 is TGTGCCAGCAGCCAAGATTCCTCCGGACTAGCGGGAAGGAATACGCAGTATTTT.

The CDR3 sequence is CASRGTYYEQYF. The CDR3 DNA sequence: TGTGCCAGCCGAGGGACTTATTACGAGCAGTACTTC. The chain carries TRBV28 and TRBJ2-7; possible D gene TRBD2, 6 bases. The CDR3 runs 12 residues. Germline V lookup: CDR1 MDHEN, CDR2 SYDVKM. Trimming cost V 8 bases and J 4 bases, with 12 bases left between them. The variable domain in full, with the rest retrieved from reference TRBV28 and TRBJ2-7, is DVKVTQSSRYLVKRTGEKVFLECVQDMDHENMFWYRQDPGLGLRLIYFSYDVKMKEKGDIPEGYSVSREKKERFSLILESASTNQTSMYLCASRGTYYEQYFGPGTRLTVT.

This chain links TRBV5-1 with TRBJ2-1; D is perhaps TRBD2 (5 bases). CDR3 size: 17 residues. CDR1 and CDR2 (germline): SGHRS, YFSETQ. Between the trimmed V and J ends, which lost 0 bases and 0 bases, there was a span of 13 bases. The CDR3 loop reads CASSLVRSGSSYNEQFF. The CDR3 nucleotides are TGCGCCAGCAGCTTGGTAAGGAGCGGTAGCTCCTACAATGAGCAGTTCTTC.

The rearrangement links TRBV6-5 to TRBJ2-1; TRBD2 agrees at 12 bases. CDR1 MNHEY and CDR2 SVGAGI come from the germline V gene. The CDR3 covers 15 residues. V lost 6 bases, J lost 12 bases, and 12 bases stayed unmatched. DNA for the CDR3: TGTGCCAGCAGGGACCTAGCGGGAGGGCGTTTAGGGCAGTTCTTC. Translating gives CASRDLAGGRLGQFF.

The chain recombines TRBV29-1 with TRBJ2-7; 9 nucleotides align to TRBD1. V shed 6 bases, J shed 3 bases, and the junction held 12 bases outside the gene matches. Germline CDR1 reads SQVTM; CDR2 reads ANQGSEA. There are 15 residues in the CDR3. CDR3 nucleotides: TGCAGCGTGGTGGATACCTGGACAGGGGACTACGAGCAGTACTTC. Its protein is CSVVDTWTGDYEQYF.

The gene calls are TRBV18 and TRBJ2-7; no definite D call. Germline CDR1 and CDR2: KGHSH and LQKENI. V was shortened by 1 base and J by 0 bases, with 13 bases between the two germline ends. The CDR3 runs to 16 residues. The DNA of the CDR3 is TGTGCCAGCTCACCACTATCGGGCGGAAGCTCCTACGAGCAGTACTTC. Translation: CASSPLSGGSSYEQYF.

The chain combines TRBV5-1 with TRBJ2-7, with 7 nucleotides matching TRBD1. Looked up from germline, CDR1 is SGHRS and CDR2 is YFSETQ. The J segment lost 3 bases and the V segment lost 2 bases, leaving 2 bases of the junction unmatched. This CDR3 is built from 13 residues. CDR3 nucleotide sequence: TGCGCCAGCAGCTTCTCAGGGGGCTACGAGCAGTACTTC. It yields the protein CASSFSGGYEQYF.

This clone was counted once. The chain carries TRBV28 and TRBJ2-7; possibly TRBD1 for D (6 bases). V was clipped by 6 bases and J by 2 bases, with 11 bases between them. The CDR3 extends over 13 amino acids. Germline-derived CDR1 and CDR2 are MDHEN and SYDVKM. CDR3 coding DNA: TGTGCCAGCAGGGGGGACACCGCCTACGAGCAGTACTTC. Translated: CASRGDTAYEQYF.

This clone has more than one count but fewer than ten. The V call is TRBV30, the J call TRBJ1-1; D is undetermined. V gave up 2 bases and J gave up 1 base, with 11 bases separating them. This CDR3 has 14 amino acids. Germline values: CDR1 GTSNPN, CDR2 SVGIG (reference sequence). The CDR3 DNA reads TGTGCCTGGAGTCCGGAGGTGGGGAACACTGAAGCTTTCTTT. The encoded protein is CAWSPEVGNTEAFF.

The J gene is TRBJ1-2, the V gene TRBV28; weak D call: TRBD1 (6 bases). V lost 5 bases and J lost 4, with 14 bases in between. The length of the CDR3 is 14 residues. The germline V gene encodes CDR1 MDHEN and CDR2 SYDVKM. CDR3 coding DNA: TGTGCCAGCAGTCCTCGGACAGCTACCTATGGCTACACCTTC. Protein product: CASSPRTATYGYTF.

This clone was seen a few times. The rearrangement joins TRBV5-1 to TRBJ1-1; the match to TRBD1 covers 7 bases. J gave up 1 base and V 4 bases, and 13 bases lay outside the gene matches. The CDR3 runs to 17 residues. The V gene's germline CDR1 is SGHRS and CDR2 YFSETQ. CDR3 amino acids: CASSPQGGRGGNTEAFF. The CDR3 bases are TGCGCCAGCAGCCCCCAAGGGGGCAGGGGAGGGAACACTGAAGCTTTCTTT.

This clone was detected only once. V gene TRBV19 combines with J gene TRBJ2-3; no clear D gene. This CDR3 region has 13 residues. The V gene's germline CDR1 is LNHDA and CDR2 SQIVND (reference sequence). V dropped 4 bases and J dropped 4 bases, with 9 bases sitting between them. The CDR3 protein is CASSSGSADTQYF. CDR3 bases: TGTGCCAGTAGTAGTGGATCGGCAGATACGCAGTATTTT.

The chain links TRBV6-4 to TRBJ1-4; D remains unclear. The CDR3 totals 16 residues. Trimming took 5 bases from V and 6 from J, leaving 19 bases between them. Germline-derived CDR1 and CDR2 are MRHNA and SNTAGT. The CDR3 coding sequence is TGTGCCAGCAGTCTGTCCCGACTCGGGGAAGATGAAAAACTGTTTTTT. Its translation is CASSLSRLGEDEKLFF.

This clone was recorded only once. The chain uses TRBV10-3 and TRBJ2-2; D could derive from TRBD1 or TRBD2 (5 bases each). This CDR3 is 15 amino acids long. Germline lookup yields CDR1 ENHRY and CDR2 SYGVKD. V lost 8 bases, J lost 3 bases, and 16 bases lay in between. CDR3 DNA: TGTGCCATCTTACTGCGGCAGGGAGACACCGGGGAGCTGTTTTTT. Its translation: CAILLRQGDTGELFF.

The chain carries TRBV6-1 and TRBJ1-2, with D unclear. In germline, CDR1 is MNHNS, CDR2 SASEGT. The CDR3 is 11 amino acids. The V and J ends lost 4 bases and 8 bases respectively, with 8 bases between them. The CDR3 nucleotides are TGTGCCAGCAGTGCGTACAGCGGCTACACCTTC. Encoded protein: CASSAYSGYTF.

The CDR3 is CASSGGTGLNQPQHF. In nucleotides, the CDR3 is TGTGCCAGCAGCGGCGGGACAGGCCTGAATCAGCCCCAGCATTTT. This chain joins TRBV7-2 and TRBJ1-5; TRBD1 matches 8 bases. The length of the CDR3 is 15 residues. Germline V CDR1 and CDR2: SGHTA, FQGNSA. V gave up 5 bases and J gave up 4 bases; unmatched junction bases: 7.

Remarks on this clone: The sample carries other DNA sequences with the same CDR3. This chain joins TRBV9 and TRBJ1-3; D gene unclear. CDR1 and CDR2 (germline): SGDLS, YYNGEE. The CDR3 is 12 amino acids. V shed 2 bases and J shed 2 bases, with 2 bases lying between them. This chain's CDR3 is CASSVAGNTIYF. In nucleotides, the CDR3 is TGTGCCAGCAGCGTGGCTGGAAACACCATATATTTT.

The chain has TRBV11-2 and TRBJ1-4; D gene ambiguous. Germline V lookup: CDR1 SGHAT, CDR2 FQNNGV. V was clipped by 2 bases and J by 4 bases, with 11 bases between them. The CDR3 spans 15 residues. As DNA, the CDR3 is TGTGCCAGCAGCTTAAACCCTTCGGTTAATGAAAAACTGTTTTTT. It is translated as CASSLNPSVNEKLFF.

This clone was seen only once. This CDR3 is CASSLTRLRTDTQYF. In DNA form, the CDR3 reads TGTGCCAGCAGCCTCACACGACTTCGCACAGATACGCAGTATTTT. The chain recombines TRBV7-3 with TRBJ2-3; no reliable D call. The CDR3 extends over 15 amino acids. Germline V gene sequence: CDR1 SGHTA, CDR2 FQGTGA. V lost 5 bases to trimming and J lost 1 base, with 13 bases between them.

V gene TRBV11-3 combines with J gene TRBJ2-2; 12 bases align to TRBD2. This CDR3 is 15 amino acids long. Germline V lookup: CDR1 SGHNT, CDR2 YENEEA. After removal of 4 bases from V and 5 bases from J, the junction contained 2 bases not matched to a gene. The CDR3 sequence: CASSWGTSGTGELFF. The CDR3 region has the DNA TGTGCCAGCAGCTGGGGGACTAGCGGGACCGGGGAGCTGTTTTTT. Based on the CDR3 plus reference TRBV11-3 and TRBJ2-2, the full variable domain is EAGVVQSPRYKIIEKKQPVAFWCNPISGHNTLYWYLQNLGQGPELLIRYENEEAVDDSQLPKDRFSAERLKGVDSTLKIQPAELGDSAVYLCASSWGTSGTGELFFGEGSRLTVL.